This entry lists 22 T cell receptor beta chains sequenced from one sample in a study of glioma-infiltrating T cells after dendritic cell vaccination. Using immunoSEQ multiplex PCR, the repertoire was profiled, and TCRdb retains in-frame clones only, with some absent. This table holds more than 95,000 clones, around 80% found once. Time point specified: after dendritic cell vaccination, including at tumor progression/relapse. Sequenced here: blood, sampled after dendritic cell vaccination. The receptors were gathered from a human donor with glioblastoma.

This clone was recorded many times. The CDR3 spells CASRAGGRTEAFF. DNA for the CDR3: TGTGCCAGTAGAGCAGGGGGCAGGACTGAAGCTTTCTTT. J is TRBJ1-1 and V is TRBV19; 8 bases line up with TRBD1. V gave up 6 bases and J gave up 5 bases; unmatched junction bases: 5. In germline, CDR1 is LNHDA, CDR2 SQIVND (reference sequence). CDR3 length: 13 residues. Complete variable domain (other parts from reference TRBV19 and TRBJ1-1): DGGITQSPKYLFRKEGQNVTLSCEQNLNHDAMYWYRQDPGQGLRLIYYSQIVNDFQKGDIAEGYSVSREKKESFPLTVTSAQKNPTAFYLCASRAGGRTEAFFGQGTRLTVV.

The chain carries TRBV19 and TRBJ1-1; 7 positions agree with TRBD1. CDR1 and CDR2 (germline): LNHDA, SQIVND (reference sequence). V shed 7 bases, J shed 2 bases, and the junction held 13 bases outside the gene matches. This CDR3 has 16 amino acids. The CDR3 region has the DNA TGTGCCAGTATGTGGGCCGGGACAGAGATAAACACTGAAGCTTTCTTT. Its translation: CASMWAGTEINTEAFF.

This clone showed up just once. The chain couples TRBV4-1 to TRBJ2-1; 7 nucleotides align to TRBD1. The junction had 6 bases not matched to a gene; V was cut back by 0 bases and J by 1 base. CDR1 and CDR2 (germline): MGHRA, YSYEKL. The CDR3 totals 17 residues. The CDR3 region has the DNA TGCGCCAGCAGCCAAGATTCCGGGACAGCTTCCTACAATGAGCAGTTCTTC. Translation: CASSQDSGTASYNEQFF.

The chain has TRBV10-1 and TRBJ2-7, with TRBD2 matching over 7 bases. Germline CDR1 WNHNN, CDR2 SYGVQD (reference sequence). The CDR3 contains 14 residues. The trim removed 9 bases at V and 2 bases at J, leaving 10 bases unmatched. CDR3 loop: CARNGASGPYEQYF. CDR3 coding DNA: TGCGCCAGAAACGGGGCTAGCGGTCCCTACGAGCAGTACTTC.

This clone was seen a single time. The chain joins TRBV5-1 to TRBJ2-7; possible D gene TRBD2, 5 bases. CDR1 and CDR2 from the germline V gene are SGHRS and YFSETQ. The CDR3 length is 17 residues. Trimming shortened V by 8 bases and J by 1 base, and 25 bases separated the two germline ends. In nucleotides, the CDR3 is TGCGCCAGTCCAATCCGTGCCTCCGGGAACCATTCCTACGAGCAGTACTTC. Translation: CASPIRASGNHSYEQYF.

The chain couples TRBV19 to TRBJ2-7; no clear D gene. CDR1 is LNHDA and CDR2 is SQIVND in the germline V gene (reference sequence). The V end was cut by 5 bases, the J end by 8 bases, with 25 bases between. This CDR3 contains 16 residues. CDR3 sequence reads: CASSPAATGGPTKQYF. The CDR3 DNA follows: TGTGCCAGTAGTCCCGCCGCGACGGGTGGTCCGACGAAGCAGTACTTC.

The CDR3 DNA is TGTGCCAGCAGTACCCGGGGTGGAAACACCATATATTTT. This translates into CASSTRGGNTIYF. The chain carries TRBV2 and TRBJ1-3; D is ambiguous. The CDR3 is 13 residues long. V was trimmed by 5 bases and J by 3 bases, leaving 8 bases between them. Looked up from germline, CDR1 is SNHLY and CDR2 is FYNNEI. Looking up the rest from reference TRBV2 and TRBJ1-3 gives the full variable domain: EPEVTQTPSHQVTQMGQEVILRCVPISNHLYFYWYRQILGQKVEFLVSFYNNEISEKSEIFDDQFSVERPDGSNFTLKIRSTKLEDSAMYFCASSTRGGNTIYFGEGSWLTVV.

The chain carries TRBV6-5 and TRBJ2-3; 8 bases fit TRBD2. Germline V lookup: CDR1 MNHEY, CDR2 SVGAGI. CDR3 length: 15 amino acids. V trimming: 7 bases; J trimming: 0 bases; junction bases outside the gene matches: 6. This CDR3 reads CASTISGISTDTQYF. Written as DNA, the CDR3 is TGTGCCAGCACTATTAGCGGGATTAGCACAGATACGCAGTATTTT.

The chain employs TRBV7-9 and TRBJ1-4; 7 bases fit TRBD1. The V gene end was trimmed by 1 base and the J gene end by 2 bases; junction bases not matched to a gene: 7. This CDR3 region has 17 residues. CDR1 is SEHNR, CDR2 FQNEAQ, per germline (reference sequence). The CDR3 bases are TGTGCCAGCAGCTTAGGACAGGGCCTGTGGACTAATGAAAAACTGTTTTTT. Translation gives CASSLGQGLWTNEKLFF.

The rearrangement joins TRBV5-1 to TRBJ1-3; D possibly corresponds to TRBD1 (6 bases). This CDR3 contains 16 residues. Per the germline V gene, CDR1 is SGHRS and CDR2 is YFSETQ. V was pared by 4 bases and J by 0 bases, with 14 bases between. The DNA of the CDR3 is TGCGCCAGCAGCCAGGACAGAGTCCACTCTGGAAACACCATATATTTT. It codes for CASSQDRVHSGNTIYF.

The CDR3 nucleotides are TGCGCCAGCAGATGGTCAGGTACCTCGAACACTGAAGCTTTCTTT. Translating gives CASRWSGTSNTEAFF. The V and J genes are TRBV5-1 and TRBJ1-1; no reliable D call. The germline CDR1 and CDR2 sequences are SGHRS and YFSETQ. Trimming removed 5 bases from V and 1 base from J, with 15 bases in between. The CDR3 sequence is 15 residues long.

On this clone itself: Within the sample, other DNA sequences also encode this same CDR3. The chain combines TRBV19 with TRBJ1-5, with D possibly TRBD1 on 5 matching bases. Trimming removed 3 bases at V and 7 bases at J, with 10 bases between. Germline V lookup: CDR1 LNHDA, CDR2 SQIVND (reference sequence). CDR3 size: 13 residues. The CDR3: CASSIQGSQPQHF. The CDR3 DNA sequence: TGTGCCAGTAGTATCCAGGGATCCCAGCCCCAGCATTTT.

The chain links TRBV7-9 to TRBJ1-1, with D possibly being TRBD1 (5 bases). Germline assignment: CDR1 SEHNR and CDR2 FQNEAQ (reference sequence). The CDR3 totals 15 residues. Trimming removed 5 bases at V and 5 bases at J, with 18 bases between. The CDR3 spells CASSPLGARATEAFF. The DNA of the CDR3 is TGTGCCAGCAGCCCCCTAGGGGCCAGGGCGACTGAAGCTTTCTTT.

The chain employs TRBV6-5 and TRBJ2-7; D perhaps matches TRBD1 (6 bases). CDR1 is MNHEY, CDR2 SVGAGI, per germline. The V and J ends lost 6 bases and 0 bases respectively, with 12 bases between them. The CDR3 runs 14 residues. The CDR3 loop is CASRETGSSYEQYF. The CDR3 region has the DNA TGTGCCAGCAGGGAAACAGGGAGCTCCTACGAGCAGTACTTC.

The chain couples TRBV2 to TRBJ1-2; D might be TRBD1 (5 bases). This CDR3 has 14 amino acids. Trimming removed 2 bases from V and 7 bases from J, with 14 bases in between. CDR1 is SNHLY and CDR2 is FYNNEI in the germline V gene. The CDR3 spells CASSESQGLSGYTF. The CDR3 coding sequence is TGTGCCAGCAGTGAATCTCAGGGACTTAGTGGCTACACCTTC.

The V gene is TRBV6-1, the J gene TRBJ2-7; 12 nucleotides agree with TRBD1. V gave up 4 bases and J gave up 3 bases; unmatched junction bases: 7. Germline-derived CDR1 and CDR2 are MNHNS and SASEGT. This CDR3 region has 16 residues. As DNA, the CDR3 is TGTGCCAGCAGTGGTTACCGGGACAGGGGGCTCTACGAGCAGTACTTC. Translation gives CASSGYRDRGLYEQYF.

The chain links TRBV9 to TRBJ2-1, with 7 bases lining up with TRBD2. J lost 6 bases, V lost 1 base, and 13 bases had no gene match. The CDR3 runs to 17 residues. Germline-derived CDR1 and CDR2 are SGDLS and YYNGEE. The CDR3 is CASSVSGIPLGGNEQFF. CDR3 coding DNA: TGTGCCAGCAGCGTAAGCGGGATACCCCTTGGAGGCAATGAGCAGTTCTTC.

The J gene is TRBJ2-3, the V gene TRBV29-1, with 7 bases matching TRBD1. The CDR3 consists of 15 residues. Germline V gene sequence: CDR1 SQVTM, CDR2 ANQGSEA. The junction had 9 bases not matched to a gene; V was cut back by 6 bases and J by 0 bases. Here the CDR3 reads CSVWTGRRSTDTQYF. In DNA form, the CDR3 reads TGCAGCGTCTGGACAGGTCGAAGGAGCACAGATACGCAGTATTTT.

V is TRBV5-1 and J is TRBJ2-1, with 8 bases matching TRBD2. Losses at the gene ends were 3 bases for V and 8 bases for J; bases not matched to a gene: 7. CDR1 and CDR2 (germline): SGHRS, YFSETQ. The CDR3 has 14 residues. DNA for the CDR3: TGCGCCAGCAGCTGGAGCGGGGGCCTTTATGAGCAGTTCTTC. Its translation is CASSWSGGLYEQFF.

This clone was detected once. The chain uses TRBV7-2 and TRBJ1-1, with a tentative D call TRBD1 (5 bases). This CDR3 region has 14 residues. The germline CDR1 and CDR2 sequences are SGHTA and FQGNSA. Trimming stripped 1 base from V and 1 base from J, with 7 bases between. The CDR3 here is CASSLVGGNTEAFF. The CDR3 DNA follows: TGTGCCAGCAGCTTAGTGGGGGGGAACACTGAAGCTTTCTTT.

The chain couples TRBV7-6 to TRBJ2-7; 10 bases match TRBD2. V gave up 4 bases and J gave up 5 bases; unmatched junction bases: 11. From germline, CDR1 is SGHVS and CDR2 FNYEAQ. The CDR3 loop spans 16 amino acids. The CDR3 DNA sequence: TGTGCCAGCAGCTCCCTTGGGGCTAGCGGGAGCAACGAGCAGTACTTC. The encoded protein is CASSSLGASGSNEQYF.

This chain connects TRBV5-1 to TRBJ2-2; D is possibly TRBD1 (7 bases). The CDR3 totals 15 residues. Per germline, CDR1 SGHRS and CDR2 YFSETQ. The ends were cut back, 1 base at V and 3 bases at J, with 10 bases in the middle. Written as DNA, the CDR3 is TGCGCCAGCAGCTTGCCCAGGGGGGACACCGGGGAGCTGTTTTTT. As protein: CASSLPRGDTGELFF.